Below are 15 T cell receptor beta chains sequenced from a single sample in a study of T-cell memory formation after mild COVID-19. TCRdb processed the 5' RACE reads anew with MiXCR; each CDR3 protein has one entry. The table shows roughly 280,000 distinct CDR3 sequences, with roughly 16% occurring only once. Sequencing used PBMCs or a T cell subset sorted from them (not recorded which). The origin of the receptors is a man between 18 and 29 years old who had mild COVID-19 (a few samples of this study predate the infection). Cell type and time point are not known.

This clonotype occurred a few times. This chain links TRBV5-1 with TRBJ2-2; TRBD2 matches 10 bases. This CDR3 spans 16 amino acids. Germline-derived CDR1 and CDR2 are SGHRS and YFSETQ. J was trimmed by 3 bases and V by 4 bases; bases with no gene match: 6. The CDR3 coding sequence is TGCGCCAGCAGCCATCGGCTAGCGGGGGACACCGGGGAGCTGTTTTTT. It yields the protein CASSHRLAGDTGELFF.

The rearrangement uses TRBV7-8 and TRBJ2-4; D might be TRBD1 (6 bases). From germline, CDR1 is SGHVS and CDR2 FQNEAQ. This CDR3 has 14 residues. V was clipped by 3 bases and J by 1 base, with 7 bases between them. The CDR3 spells CASSFRGAKNIQYF. Here the CDR3 DNA reads TGTGCCAGCAGCTTTAGGGGGGCCAAAAACATTCAGTACTTC. The whole variable domain, remainder taken from reference TRBV7-8 and TRBJ2-4, is GAGVSQSPRYKVAKRGQDVALRCDPISGHVSLFWYQQALGQGPEFLTYFQNEAQLDKSGLPSDRFFAERPEGSVSTLKIQRTQQEDSAVYLCASSFRGAKNIQYFGAGTRLSVL.

This clonotype was recorded a few times. The chain joins TRBV6-6 to TRBJ2-5, with 14 bases matching TRBD2. The J segment lost 2 bases and the V segment lost 6 bases, leaving 5 bases of the junction unmatched. This CDR3 comprises 16 residues. Germline V gene sequence: CDR1 MNHNY, CDR2 SVGAGI (reference sequence). In DNA, the CDR3 is TGTGCCAGCAGCCGCGGGACTAGCGGGGGACAAGAGACCCAGTACTTC. Amino acid sequence: CASSRGTSGGQETQYF.

The gene calls are TRBV4-3 and TRBJ1-4; the D is unclear. Trimming shortened V by 0 bases and J by 8 bases, and 13 bases separated the two germline ends. Germline V gene data show CDR1 as LGHNA and CDR2 as YSLEER. The CDR3 totals 15 residues. CDR3 bases: TGCGCCAGCAGCCAAGATAGAGGATGGAGGGAAAAACTGTTTTTT. This encodes CASSQDRGWREKLFF.

The chain's CDR3 is CASGADRGFGELFF. CDR3 DNA sequence: TGTGCCAGCGGCGCCGACAGGGGATTTGGGGAGCTGTTTTTT. This chain links TRBV9 with TRBJ2-2; 8 bases are a match to TRBD1. Germline loops: CDR1 SGDLS, CDR2 YYNGEE. This CDR3 region has 14 residues. Trimming cost V 7 bases and J 8 bases; bases outside gene matches: 10. The full variable domain, with the rest looked up from reference TRBV9 and TRBJ2-2, is DSGVTQTPKHLITATGQRVTLRCSPRSGDLSVYWYQQSLDQGLQFLIQYYNGEERAKGNILERFSAQQFPDLHSELNLSSLELGDSALYFCASGADRGFGELFFGEGSRLTVL.

This clonotype showed up just a few times. This chain links TRBV27 with TRBJ2-3; 8 bases are a match to TRBD1. The trim removed 3 bases at V and 10 bases at J, leaving 6 bases unmatched. Per germline, CDR1 MNHEY and CDR2 SMNVEV (reference sequence). The CDR3 contains 13 residues. The CDR3 DNA follows: TGTGCCAGCAGTTTTAGGACAGGGTACTCGCAGTATTTT. It is translated as CASSFRTGYSQYF.

The chain joins TRBV6-1 to TRBJ1-1; maybe TRBD1 (6 bases). Germline V gene data show CDR1 as MNHNS and CDR2 as SASEGT. This CDR3 is 16 amino acids long. Trimming took off 7 bases at V and 6 bases at J, with 24 bases between the two ends. The CDR3 nucleotides read TGTGCCAGCAAAATAAGACAGGCACAGATCGAATCTGAAGCTTTCTTT. Translation: CASKIRQAQIESEAFF.

This chain links TRBV5-1 with TRBJ2-2, with D perhaps given as TRBD1 or TRBD2 (5 bases each). V was shortened by 3 bases and J by 3 bases, with 12 bases between the two germline ends. The CDR3 has 15 amino acids. The V gene's germline CDR1 is SGHRS and CDR2 YFSETQ. CDR3 sequence: CASSWSRDHTGELFF. The DNA for the CDR3 is TGCGCCAGCAGCTGGTCCAGGGACCACACCGGGGAGCTGTTTTTT. Variable domain in full (rest from reference TRBV5-1 and TRBJ2-2): KAGVTQTPRYLIKTRGQQVTLSCSPISGHRSVSWYQQTPGQGLQFLFEYFSETQRNKGNFPGRFSGRQFSNSRSEMNVSTLELGDSALYLCASSWSRDHTGELFFGEGSRLTVL.

V gene TRBV7-9 combines with J gene TRBJ1-4; D call uncertain. The ends were cut back, 6 bases at V and 0 bases at J, with 11 bases in the middle. Germline CDR1 is SEHNR and CDR2 is FQNEAQ (reference sequence). This CDR3 has 15 residues. The chain's CDR3 is CASSFAPATNEKLFF. The DNA for the CDR3 is TGTGCCAGCAGTTTTGCCCCTGCAACTAATGAAAAACTGTTTTTT.

This clonotype showed up just a few times. J is TRBJ2-3 and V is TRBV7-6; D not resolved. Germline V gene sequence: CDR1 SGHVS, CDR2 FNYEAQ. The V gene lost 1 base and the J gene lost 4 bases, with 12 bases spanning the gap. There are 15 residues in the CDR3. The CDR3 nucleotides read TGTGCCAGCAGCTTAGAGGCCGCCCGGGCAGATACGCAGTATTTT. The encoded protein is CASSLEAARADTQYF. Combining the CDR3 with reference TRBV7-6 and TRBJ2-3 gives the whole variable domain GAGVSQSPRYKVTKRGQDVALRCDPISGHVSLYWYRQALGQGPEFLTYFNYEAQQDKSGLPNDRFSAERPEGSISTLTIQRTEQRDSAMYRCASSLEAARADTQYFGPGTRLTVL.

This clonotype showed up just a few times. One junction end disagrees with the germline gene, perhaps due to a read error. This sequence joins TRBV18 and TRBJ2-7; D might be TRBD1 or TRBD2, each matching 5 bases. This CDR3 is built from 13 residues. Germline loops: CDR1 KGHSH, CDR2 LQKENI. CDR3 bases: TGTGCCAGCTCACCAGAGGGGTCCTCCGAGCAGTACTTC. It specifies CASSPEGSSEQYF. The whole variable domain, filled in from reference TRBV18 and TRBJ2-7, reads NAGVMQNPRHLVRRRGQEARLRCSPMKGHSHVYWYRQLPEEGLKFMVYLQKENIIDESGMPKERFSAEFPKEGPSILRIQQVVRGDSAAYFCASSPEGSSEQYFGPGTRLTVT.

The CDR3 DNA follows: TGCGCCAGCAGCCAAGAGGTCATGCAGGTGAACACTGAAGCTTTCTTT. This sequence encodes CASSQEVMQVNTEAFF. The V and J genes are TRBV4-3 and TRBJ1-1; D is unresolved. The CDR3 is made up of 16 amino acids. The germline V gene encodes CDR1 LGHNA and CDR2 YSLEER. The V and J ends lost 0 bases and 0 bases respectively, with 11 bases between them.

The chain combines TRBV11-2 with TRBJ2-3; tentatively, D is TRBD2 (6 bases). The length of the CDR3 is 12 residues. Germline V gene sequence: CDR1 SGHAT, CDR2 FQNNGV. V lost 8 bases to trimming and J lost 5 bases, with 11 bases between them. For the CDR3, the DNA is TGTGCCAGCCGAAGGGAGGAAGATACGCAGTATTTT. Protein: CASRREEDTQYF.

This clonotype was seen a few times. This sequence joins TRBV4-1 and TRBJ2-7; TRBD1 agrees at 7 bases. Losses at the gene ends were 4 bases for V and 4 bases for J; bases not matched to a gene: 7. This CDR3 spans 14 amino acids. CDR1 MGHRA and CDR2 YSYEKL come from the germline V gene. The CDR3 loop is CASSLNRGRYEQYF. CDR3 DNA sequence: TGCGCCAGCAGCCTCAACAGGGGTCGGTACGAGCAGTACTTC.

The chain combines TRBV20-1 with TRBJ2-3, with unresolved D. CDR3 length equals 11 residues. The germline CDR1 and CDR2 sequences are DFQATT and SNEGSKA (reference sequence). The ends were cut back, 6 bases at V and 4 bases at J, with 8 bases in the middle. CDR3 amino acids: CSAFLADTQYF. The CDR3 nucleotides are TGCAGTGCCTTTTTGGCAGATACGCAGTATTTT.